This T cell receptor (beta chain) was retrieved from a study of vaccination and CD4 T cells after COVID-19. Study context: Each control was exposed to a CEFX pool, an HIV-1 Nef pool, or no peptide at all.

The treatment denotes: 10-day PBMC culture with coronavirus spike peptide pools or control peptides (ViraFEST assay). CD4+ T lymphocytes from the unexposed donor were collected before the COVID-19 pandemic (2011-2018). A negative selection step was used to isolate CD4+ T cells once culture had run for less than 13 days. Probes of unexposed-donor CD4+ T cells used SARS-CoV-2 S/N and four cold-coronavirus spikes (cells permitting). CDR3 length: 13 residues. CDR1 and CDR2 from the germline V gene are MDHEN and SYDVKM. As for this clonotype: The antigen remains undetermined. The junction does not match germline at one end; this may be a read error.

The Oncomine TCR Beta short-read assay was applied to DNA of cultured CD4+ T cells. Cultured CD4+ T cells were the source of extracted genomic DNA. MiXCR, run by TCRdb on the PCR reads, gives a single entry per CDR3 protein. The sample includes some 9,500 distinct CDR3 sequences, over 25% of them seen just once. The receptor's source is a human donor in good health. The chain combines TRBV28 with TRBJ1-6; D not resolved. Sequencing input: CD4+ T cells from blood, cultured in vitro. The CDR3 loop reads CAGSNSYNSPLHF. CDR3 bases: TGTGCCGGCAGTAATTCCTATAATTCACCCCTCCACTTT.